This entry features one TCR beta chain sequence. Antigen specificity is unknown. This sample's time point: late sampling 161 to 241 days after vaccination in a few convalescent patients. As for treatment: approximately nine-day PBMC culture with coronavirus spike peptide pools or control peptides (ViraFEST assay). ViraFEST used peptide pools to expand antigen-specific T cells, then sequenced TCRs. This CDR3 has 18 residues. Germline loops: CDR1 DFQATT, CDR2 SNEGSKA (reference sequence). Germline trimming cut 4 bases from V and 5 bases from J; bases unmatched to any gene: 14. The data belong to a study of vaccination and CD4 T cells after COVID-19. Study at large: The control cultures got either a CEFX pool, an HIV-1 Nef pool, or no peptide at all.

Cultured CD4+ T-cell DNA underwent Oncomine TCR Beta short-read sequencing. From CD4+ T cells that had been cultured, genomic DNA was extracted. TCRdb reprocessed the PCR reads via MiXCR and lists one record per CDR3 protein. The sample lists around 25,000 distinct CDR3 sequences; about 29% were seen once. The V gene is TRBV20-1, the J gene TRBJ2-7; 16 bases map to TRBD2. The clonotype comes from a human donor who had recovered from COVID-19. Sequencing was performed on CD4+ T cells from blood, cultured in vitro, taken about 7 months after SARS-CoV-2 vaccination. The CDR3, as DNA: TGCAGTGCTACTCCGGCGGGACTAGCGGGAGGGCCTCGGAACGAGCAGTACTTC. The encoded protein is CSATPAGLAGGPRNEQYF.